These 31 T cell receptor beta chains were sequenced from one sample in a study of T cells after posttransplantation cyclophosphamide (dated by TCRdb to the mid-2010s). This sample's treatment or condition label indicates: high-dose cyclophosphamide on days +3 and +4 as single-agent GVHD prophylaxis. For conditioning, the PTCy patients got busulfan and fludarabine, then a related or unrelated marrow graft, followed by cyclophosphamide on days +3 and +4. The library came from the immunoSEQ multiplex PCR assay. TCRdb's version of the immuneACCESS table is confined to in-frame rearrangements and falls short of the full clone set. An unresolved V gene accounts for under half of the shortfall where checked; the remainder is of unknown origin. Here the sample lists 6,500 to 9,500 clones, none seen once only. The biggest ten clones account for around 50% of the sample. The sequencing used PBMCs, collected after allogeneic stem cell transplant with posttransplant cyclophosphamide. The receptors here all came from a male patient in his fifties or sixties who received an allogeneic stem cell transplant from an unrelated donor, was CMV-positive, and had acute GVHD only. Post transplant, some T cells may arise from the graft donor.

In this sample, this clone turned up many times. The V call is TRBV27, the J call TRBJ1-1; a weak D match, TRBD1 (6 bases). CDR3 size: 15 residues. The V and J ends lost 2 bases and 4 bases respectively, with 14 bases between them. Germline V gene data show CDR1 as MNHEY and CDR2 as SMNVEV (reference sequence). The CDR3 DNA follows: TGTGCCAGCAGTTTAAGGGGGGGCGGGAGCACTGAAGCTTTCTTT. This sequence encodes CASSLRGGGSTEAFF.

This rearrangement joins TRBV9 to TRBJ2-6, with 12 positions matching TRBD2. V was clipped by 0 bases and J by 0 bases; unmatched bases: 1. This CDR3 has 18 residues. The germline V gene encodes CDR1 SGDLS and CDR2 YYNGEE. The CDR3 region is CASSVGLAGASGANVLTF. The CDR3 region has the DNA TGTGCCAGCAGCGTAGGACTAGCGGGAGCCTCTGGGGCCAACGTCCTGACTTTC.

This clone occurred many times. The rearrangement joins TRBV7-6 to TRBJ2-2; tentative D call: TRBD1 (5 bases). Germline V gene sequence: CDR1 SGHVS, CDR2 FNYEAQ. The V end lost 5 bases, the J end lost 3 bases, and 19 bases lay between the germline ends. The CDR3 covers 17 residues. The CDR3 protein is CASSPLVGGADTGELFF. CDR3 nucleotide sequence: TGTGCCAGCAGCCCGCTGGTTGGTGGGGCGGACACCGGGGAGCTGTTTTTT.

This clone was found many times. The rearrangement links TRBV11-2 to TRBJ1-1; D ambiguous. The CDR3 loop spans 13 amino acids. V lost 5 bases to trimming and J lost 7 bases, with 14 bases between them. CDR1 and CDR2 (germline): SGHAT, FQNNGV. The CDR3 nucleotides read TGTGCCAGCAGCCTCTTTGTCGGGAATGAAGCTTTCTTT. Its protein is CASSLFVGNEAFF.

The V gene is TRBV28, the J gene TRBJ2-7; TRBD2 is a possible D gene (6 bases). The V end was cut by 10 bases, the J end by 4 bases, with 14 bases between. Germline V CDR1 and CDR2: MDHEN, SYDVKM. The CDR3 runs to 12 residues. CDR3 sequence (DNA): TGTGCCACCCGAGGGGAGGTGTACGAGCAGTACTTC. Translation: CATRGEVYEQYF.

This clone was recorded many times. This chain links TRBV5-6 with TRBJ1-2; D remains ambiguous. The length of the CDR3 is 14 residues. V shed 0 bases and J shed 4 bases, with 10 bases lying between them. Germline V gene sequence: CDR1 SGHDT, CDR2 YYEEEE. The CDR3: CASSLGSGGYGYTF. The CDR3 DNA sequence: TGTGCCAGCAGCTTGGGGTCAGGAGGCTATGGCTACACCTTC.

Concerning this clone itself: A far larger clone is off by one base, so a read error is likely. The genes are TRBV2 and TRBJ2-3; TRBD2 matches 7 bases. Germline CDR1 and CDR2: SNHLY and FYNNEI. The CDR3 extends over 16 amino acids. The ends lost 9 bases at V and 4 bases at J; junction bases unmatched: 16. Here the CDR3 reads CASMSWSGRAPDTQYF. The CDR3 DNA reads as TGTGCCAGTATGAGCTGGAGTGGGAGGGCCCCAGATACGCAGTATTTT.

With regard to this clone: Different DNA sequences within this sample yield the same CDR3. CDR3 in amino acids: CASSPGRSNTEAFF. DNA for the CDR3: TGTGCCAGCTCACCAGGCAGGTCGAACACTGAAGCTTTCTTT. V usage is TRBV18 and J usage is TRBJ1-1; D call uncertain. CDR3 length equals 14 residues. CDR1 is KGHSH and CDR2 is LQKENI in the germline V gene. Trimming removed 2 bases from V and 1 base from J, with 8 bases in between.

This clone appeared many times. The chain links TRBV5-4 to TRBJ2-2; 10 bases agree with TRBD2. The CDR3 sequence is 17 residues long. In germline, CDR1 is SGHNT, CDR2 YYREEE (reference sequence). The ends lost 3 bases at V and 3 bases at J; junction bases unmatched: 8. The CDR3 sequence is CASSYGLAEGDTGELFF. The CDR3 bases are TGTGCCAGCAGCTACGGACTAGCGGAGGGGGACACCGGGGAGCTGTTTTTT.

The sample holds many counts of this clone. J is TRBJ2-2 and V is TRBV2; TRBD2 is a possible D gene (6 bases). Per germline, CDR1 SNHLY and CDR2 FYNNEI. The CDR3 has 14 amino acids. Deletions cut 7 bases from V and 0 bases from J, with 9 bases between. The DNA for the CDR3 is TGTGCCAGCATAAGACTAGCGAACACCGGGGAGCTGTTTTTT. This codes for CASIRLANTGELFF.

This clone was seen many times. The chain combines TRBV5-1 with TRBJ2-2; 11 bases line up with TRBD2. J was trimmed by 6 bases and V by 0 bases; bases with no gene match: 7. The CDR3 loop spans 17 amino acids. CDR1 is SGHRS and CDR2 is YFSETQ in the germline V gene. The chain's CDR3 is CASSLAAWTSGPGELFF. The CDR3 nucleotides are TGCGCCAGCAGCTTGGCCGCCTGGACTAGCGGGCCCGGGGAGCTGTTTTTT.

The chain recombines TRBV4-2 with TRBJ2-7, with 9 positions matching TRBD2. This CDR3 comprises 15 residues. Germline V gives CDR1 LGHNA, CDR2 YNFKEQ. V trimming: 4 bases; J trimming: 6 bases; junction bases outside the gene matches: 10. The CDR3: CASSLRLAEYTEQYF. In nucleotides, the CDR3 is TGTGCCAGCAGCCTTCGACTAGCGGAATATACCGAGCAGTACTTC.

This clone was observed at least ten times. The rearrangement uses TRBV18 and TRBJ1-2; unclear D gene. Trimming removed 3 bases at V and 0 bases at J, with 8 bases between. Germline loops: CDR1 KGHSH, CDR2 LQKENI. This CDR3 is 14 amino acids long. The CDR3 loop reads CASSPSSTNYGYTF. The CDR3 DNA reads as TGTGCCAGCTCACCCTCGAGTACTAACTATGGCTACACCTTC.

The chain employs TRBV11-3 and TRBJ2-5; possible D gene TRBD2, 6 bases. The J call may be faulty, since TRBJ2-7 better matches the DNA end. CDR3 length: 12 residues. In germline, CDR1 is SGHNT, CDR2 YENEEA. CDR3 bases: TGTGCCAGCAGCAAGGCGGGATCCGAGCAGTACTTC. Protein product: CASSKAGSEQYF.

This clone was detected ten times or more. V and J are TRBV29-1 and TRBJ1-2; a weak D match, TRBD1 (6 bases). This CDR3 spans 13 amino acids. V dropped 4 bases and J dropped 7 bases, with 16 bases sitting between them. CDR1 and CDR2 (germline): SQVTM, ANQGSEA. CDR3 in amino acids: CSVAFRGGTGYTF. Written as DNA, the CDR3 is TGCAGCGTTGCTTTTAGGGGGGGTACTGGCTACACCTTC.

This clone was counted at least ten times. The chain is built from TRBV27 and TRBJ2-3; 15 positions agree with TRBD2. The CDR3 runs 17 residues. V shed 10 bases, J shed 6 bases, and the junction held 14 bases outside the gene matches. Germline CDR1 is MNHEY and CDR2 is SMNVEV (reference sequence). The DNA of the CDR3 is TGTGCCACGCGTGGACTAGCGGGAGGGCCGTTGAGGGATACGCAGTATTTT. Amino acids: CATRGLAGGPLRDTQYF.

This clone has a count of ten or more. The chain joins TRBV21-1 to TRBJ1-3. TRBV21-1 is recorded as a pseudogene. The CDR3 totals 14 residues. Here the CDR3 DNA reads TGTGCCAGCAGCATAACAGTCCCGGGGAACACCATATATTTT. It is translated as CASSITVPGNTIYF.

This clone was found many times. V usage is TRBV9 and J usage is TRBJ2-5; tentative D call: TRBD2 (5 bases). Germline CDR1 SGDLS, CDR2 YYNGEE. V dropped 0 bases and J dropped 7 bases, with 7 bases sitting between them. CDR3 size: 12 residues. The CDR3 is CASSVEAGTQYF. The CDR3 region has the DNA TGTGCCAGCAGCGTAGAGGCGGGGACCCAGTACTTC.

This clone has at least ten counts. V is TRBV5-6 and J is TRBJ1-2; D gene unclear. This CDR3 is 12 amino acids long. Between the trimmed V and J ends, which lost 3 bases and 11 bases, there was a span of 14 bases. Germline CDR1 is SGHDT and CDR2 is YYEEEE. CDR3 sequence reads: CASSYGPPGYTF. CDR3 DNA sequence: TGTGCCAGCAGCTATGGACCTCCGGGGTACACCTTC. Based on the CDR3 plus reference TRBV5-6 and TRBJ1-2, the full variable domain is DAGVTQSPTHLIKTRGQQVTLRCSPKSGHDTVSWYQQALGQGPQFIFQYYEEEERQRGNFPDRFSGHQFPNYSSELNVNALLLGDSALYLCASSYGPPGYTFGSGTRLTVV.

Judged by abundance, this clone is large. The chain uses TRBV2 and TRBJ2-6, with D possibly being TRBD2 (5 bases). Looked up from germline, CDR1 is SNHLY and CDR2 is FYNNEI. V gave up 6 bases and J gave up 0 bases, with 12 bases separating them. CDR3 size: 16 residues. This chain's CDR3 is CASRAGRDSGANVLTF. The DNA for the CDR3 is TGTGCCAGCAGAGCCGGACGGGACTCTGGGGCCAACGTCCTGACTTTC.

J is TRBJ2-1 and V is TRBV29-1, with 8 bases fitting TRBD1. Per germline, CDR1 SQVTM and CDR2 ANQGSEA. V gave up 4 bases and J gave up 7 bases; unmatched junction bases: 12. This CDR3 is built from 15 residues. CDR3 bases: TGCAGCGTTGTCGGAGGACAGGGTCACACGAATGAGCAGTTCTTC. It encodes CSVVGGQGHTNEQFF.

This clone was seen ten or more times. The chain is built from TRBV6-4 and TRBJ2-6, with D unclear. V dropped 8 bases and J dropped 0 bases, with 8 bases sitting between them. Germline-derived CDR1 and CDR2 are MRHNA and SNTAGT. The CDR3 runs to 14 residues. CDR3 nucleotide sequence: TGTGCCAGCGCCCCGGTCTCTGGGGCCAACGTCCTGACTTTC. This encodes CASAPVSGANVLTF.

This clone was detected ten times or more. The chain joins TRBV9 to TRBJ2-7, with TRBD2 matching over 12 bases. Trimming at V came to 0 bases and at J to 5 bases, leaving 3 bases not matched to a gene. The CDR3 runs to 15 residues. Germline V lookup: CDR1 SGDLS, CDR2 YYNGEE. This CDR3 reads CASSVEGLAGDEQYF. CDR3 nucleotides: TGTGCCAGCAGCGTAGAGGGACTAGCGGGCGACGAGCAGTACTTC. The full variable domain, its missing parts supplied by reference TRBV9 and TRBJ2-7, is DSGVTQTPKHLITATGQRVTLRCSPRSGDLSVYWYQQSLDQGLQFLIQYYNGEERAKGNILERFSAQQFPDLHSELNLSSLELGDSALYFCASSVEGLAGDEQYFGPGTRLTVT.

By proportion, this clone is medium-sized. The CDR3 sequence is CASSLGTDPVYEAFF. The CDR3 DNA sequence: TGCGCCAGCAGCTTGGGGACTGATCCCGTGTATGAAGCTTTCTTT. This chain joins TRBV5-1 and TRBJ1-1; D remains ambiguous. With 0 bases removed from V and 7 bases from J, the gap between germline ends came to 16 bases. From germline, CDR1 is SGHRS and CDR2 YFSETQ. The CDR3 has 15 residues.

This clone has at least ten counts. The chain uses TRBV7-5 and TRBJ2-1; the tabulated D call, TRBD2, remains unverified against the DNA. TRBV7-5 is shown as a pseudogene. This CDR3 spans 21 amino acids. CDR3 sequence reads: CARSSLAGEAPPLRGNPEQFF. The CDR3 DNA reads TGTGCCAGAAGCTCGCTAGCGGGAGAAGCCCCTCCTCTAAGGGGTAATCCCGAGCAGTTCTTC.

There are many counts of this clone. CDR3 DNA sequence: TGTGCCAGCAGCGCCGACAGGGGCAGGAACGAGCAGTACTTC. Translation gives CASSADRGRNEQYF. This rearrangement joins TRBV5-4 to TRBJ2-7, with 8 bases that match TRBD1. Germline V CDR1 and CDR2: SGHNT, YYREEE (reference sequence). After removal of 4 bases from V and 5 bases from J, the junction contained 8 bases not matched to a gene. The CDR3 runs to 14 residues. Together with reference TRBV5-4 and TRBJ2-7, the CDR3 gives the full variable domain: ETGVTQSPTHLIKTRGQQVTLRCSSQSGHNTVSWYQQALGQGPQFIFQYYREEENGRGNFPPRFSGLQFPNYSSELNVNALELDDSALYLCASSADRGRNEQYFGPGTRLTVT.

This clone was observed many times. The rearrangement joins TRBV5-1 to TRBJ1-2; 7 nucleotides match TRBD1. The ends lost 0 bases at V and 6 bases at J; junction bases unmatched: 14. The CDR3 runs to 17 residues. Germline CDR1 reads SGHRS; CDR2 reads YFSETQ. This CDR3 reads CASSLAGTDPPVDGYTF. The DNA of the CDR3 is TGCGCCAGCAGCTTGGCCGGGACAGACCCCCCTGTCGATGGCTACACCTTC. Complete variable domain (other parts from reference TRBV5-1 and TRBJ1-2): KAGVTQTPRYLIKTRGQQVTLSCSPISGHRSVSWYQQTPGQGLQFLFEYFSETQRNKGNFPGRFSGRQFSNSRSEMNVSTLELGDSALYLCASSLAGTDPPVDGYTFGSGTRLTVV.

The gene calls are TRBV4-1 and TRBJ1-2, with 7 bases fitting TRBD1. Germline assignment: CDR1 MGHRA and CDR2 YSYEKL. Germline trimming cut 0 bases from V and 8 bases from J; bases unmatched to any gene: 3. The CDR3 loop spans 13 amino acids. The CDR3 sequence: CASSQDVRGGYTF. CDR3 sequence (DNA): TGCGCCAGCAGCCAAGATGTCAGGGGGGGCTACACCTTC.

This clone was observed at least ten times. The rearrangement links TRBV7-2 to TRBJ2-2; 7 bases are shared with TRBD2. Germline V gene data show CDR1 as SGHTA and CDR2 as FQGNSA. With V trimmed by 1 base and J by 6 bases, 8 bases remained unmatched. The CDR3 is 16 amino acids. The CDR3 loop reads CASSLVGGRRAGELFF. Here the CDR3 DNA reads TGTGCCAGCAGCTTAGTAGGCGGGAGACGCGCCGGGGAGCTGTTTTTT.

This clone showed up many times. The J gene is TRBJ2-7, the V gene TRBV6-5; D not resolved. CDR1 is MNHEY, CDR2 SVGAGI, per germline. The length of the CDR3 is 15 residues. Deletions cut 1 base from V and 5 bases from J, with 15 bases between. The DNA of the CDR3 is TGTGCCAGCAGTTACTTGGCCGCTACCGAGGACGAGCAGTACTTC. Translated, it gives CASSYLAATEDEQYF.

At least ten counts were recorded for this clone. The CDR3 loop is CASSPPFTDTQYF. The CDR3 region has the DNA TGTGCCAGCAGTCCCCCCTTCACAGATACGCAGTATTTT. This chain joins TRBV2 and TRBJ2-3; D is unclear. Trimming pared 5 bases from V and 2 bases from J, leaving 8 bases between. The germline CDR1 and CDR2 sequences are SNHLY and FYNNEI. The CDR3 covers 13 residues.